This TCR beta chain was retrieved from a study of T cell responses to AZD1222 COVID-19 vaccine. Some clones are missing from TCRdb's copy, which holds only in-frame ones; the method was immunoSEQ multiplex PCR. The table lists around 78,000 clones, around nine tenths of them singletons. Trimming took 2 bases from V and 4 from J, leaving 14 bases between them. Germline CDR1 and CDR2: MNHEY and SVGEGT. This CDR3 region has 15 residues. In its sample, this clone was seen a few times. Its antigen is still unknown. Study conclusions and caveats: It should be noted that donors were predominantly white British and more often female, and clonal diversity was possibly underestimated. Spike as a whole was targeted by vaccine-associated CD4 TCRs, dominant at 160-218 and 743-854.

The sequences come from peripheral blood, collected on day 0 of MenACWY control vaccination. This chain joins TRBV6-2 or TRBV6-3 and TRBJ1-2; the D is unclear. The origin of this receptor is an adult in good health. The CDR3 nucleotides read TGTGCCAGCAGTTACGGCGGCGTAAAACTCTATGGCTACACCTTC. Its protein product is CASSYGGVKLYGYTF.